This TCR beta chain was sequenced for a study of technical replicates of blood from a handful of donors. This CDR3 is 10 amino acids long. Germline CDR1 SGHVS, CDR2 FQNEAQ. Trimming cost V 8 bases and J 5 bases, with 5 bases left between them. Only in-frame clones appear in the TCRdb table, and some are missing; sequencing was by immunoSEQ multiplex PCR. Of 65,000 to 80,000 clones in the sample, about 97% were seen once. The source of this sequence is a human donor in good health. The sequenced material came from T cells isolated from PBMCs. V and J are TRBV7-8 and TRBJ2-3; D is uncertain. Written as DNA, the CDR3 is TGTGCCAGCGGCCAAGATACGCAGTATTTT. It specifies CASGQDTQYF.